This is a list of T cell receptor beta chains from one sample in a study of CD8+ T cells in alopecia areata. TCRdb keeps only in-frame clones here, not all; method: immunoSEQ multiplex PCR. The data hold 80,000 to 100,000 clones, with around 38% observed a single time. Sequencing input: CD4+ T cells sorted from blood. These receptors all stem from a human donor with alopecia areata. Each CDR3 is given with its conserved first and last residue. The D gene is left open where the match is weak. The size of a clone is reported for some rows only, either as once, few or many, or as a class for expanded clones.

J,V,size,D,CDR3,DNA
TRBJ2-7,TRBV5-1,NA,NA,CASSLGQGSNEQYF,TGCGCCAGCAGCTTGGGCCAGGGTTCCAACGAGCAGTACTTC
TRBJ1-2,TRBV18,few,TRBD1,CASSPGQSNYGYTF,TGTGCCAGCTCACCGGGACAGAGTAACTATGGCTACACCTTC
TRBJ2-7,TRBV20-1,NA,NA,CSAPRGIEQYF,TGCAGTGCCCCGAGGGGGATCGAGCAGTACTTC
TRBJ2-3,TRBV5-1,NA,TRBD2,CASGEAGAETTDTQYF,TGCGCCAGCGGGGAAGCGGGAGCTGAGACCACAGATACGCAGTATTTT
TRBJ2-1,TRBV29-1,NA,NA,CSVGQFSYNEQFF,TGCAGCGTCGGACAGTTCTCCTACAATGAGCAGTTCTTC
TRBJ1-2,TRBV29-1,few,NA,CSVFTDKANGYTF,TGCAGCGTCTTCACCGACAAAGCGAATGGCTACACCTTC
TRBJ2-1,TRBV28,few,TRBD2,CASSFASGGHYNEQFF,TGTGCCAGCAGTTTCGCTAGCGGGGGGCACTACAATGAGCAGTTCTTC
TRBJ2-1,TRBV6-6,NA,TRBD2,CASSIRTSGNNEQFF,TGTGCCAGCAGCATCAGGACTAGCGGGAACAATGAGCAGTTCTTC
TRBJ1-5,TRBV30,few,NA,CACENGGNQPQHF,TGTGCCTGTGAAAATGGAGGGAATCAGCCCCAGCATTTT
TRBJ2-1,TRBV7-9,NA,NA,CASSLGLTRGRGAYNEQFF,TGTGCCAGCAGCTTAGGGTTGACAAGGGGGAGGGGGGCCTACAATGAGCAGTTCTTC
TRBJ2-7,TRBV29-1,few,NA,CSVERGGSSYEQYF,TGCAGCGTTGAACGCGGGGGCTCCTCCTACGAGCAGTACTTC
TRBJ2-7,TRBV4-1,NA,NA,CASSNPGGIRAEQYF,TGCGCCAGCAGCAACCCCGGGGGTATTCGCGCCGAGCAGTACTTC
TRBJ2-7,TRBV29-1,few,NA,CSVAARMGWEQYF,TGCAGCGTTGCCGCCCGGATGGGGTGGGAGCAGTACTTC
TRBJ2-7,TRBV28,NA,NA,CASSFPGAGEYYEQYF,TGTGCCAGCAGTTTCCCGGGGGCGGGAGAGTACTACGAGCAGTACTTC
TRBJ2-2,TRBV29-1,NA,NA,CSVEDPLSGELFF,TGCAGCGTTGAAGATCCCTTATCCGGGGAGCTGTTTTTT
TRBJ2-7,TRBV9,NA,NA,CASSVSAGTYEQYF,TGTGCCAGCAGCGTATCGGCAGGGACCTACGAGCAGTACTTC
TRBJ2-5,TRBV14,NA,TRBD1,CASSSRTGGETQYF,TGTGCCAGCAGTTCCCGGACAGGGGGTGAGACCCAGTACTTC
TRBJ2-7,TRBV7-6,NA,TRBD1,CASSLGDRGYEQYF,TGTGCCAGCAGCTTAGGGGACAGGGGCTACGAGCAGTACTTC
TRBJ2-5,TRBV29-1,NA,NA,CSVEEAVQETQYF,TGCAGCGTTGAAGAAGCGGTCCAAGAGACCCAGTACTTC
TRBJ2-1,TRBV7-9,few,NA,CASSSTRGNEQFF,TGTGCCAGCAGCTCCACCCGCGGGAATGAGCAGTTCTTC
TRBJ1-5,TRBV28,few,NA,CASTPTGGERQPQHF,TGTGCCAGCACCCCCACCGGGGGGGAGAGGCAGCCCCAGCATTTT
TRBJ2-7,TRBV7-8,NA,NA,CASSSDRQQYF,TGTGCCAGCAGCTCCGACAGGCAGCAGTACTTC
TRBJ2-4,TRBV28,many,NA,CASSSLGMGIQYF,TGTGCCAGCAGTTCACTAGGGATGGGAATTCAGTACTTC
TRBJ1-5,TRBV30,NA,NA,CAWSGELNQPQHF,TGTGCCTGGAGTGGGGAATTGAATCAGCCCCAGCATTTT
TRBJ1-1,TRBV29-1,few,NA,CSVDPGRMNTEAFF,TGCAGCGTGGACCCCGGCCGGATGAACACTGAAGCTTTCTTT
TRBJ1-1,TRBV4-2,NA,NA,CASSQDRRNTEAFF,TGTGCCAGCAGCCAAGATCGGAGGAACACTGAAGCTTTCTTT